The 14 T cell receptor beta chains below were found in one sample sequenced in a study of blood T cell repertoires in COVID-19. Using immunoSEQ multiplex PCR, the repertoire was profiled, and TCRdb retains in-frame clones only, with some absent. Of roughly 250,000 clones in the sample, about nine tenths were seen once. Sequences were obtained from PBMCs or T cells enriched from blood (not recorded which). The receptors shown here come from a woman in her forties with acute COVID-19.

The chain employs TRBV30 and TRBJ2-2, with 9 bases lining up with TRBD1. J was trimmed by 8 bases and V by 8 bases; bases with no gene match: 12. CDR1 and CDR2 from the germline V gene are GTSNPN and SVGIG (reference sequence). There are 14 residues in the CDR3. This chain's CDR3 is CATKQGAQVGELFF. The DNA for the CDR3 is TGTGCCACCAAACAGGGGGCGCAGGTGGGGGAGCTGTTTTTT. The whole variable domain, remainder taken from reference TRBV30 and TRBJ2-2, is SQTIHQWPATLVQPVGSPLSLECTVEGTSNPNLYWYRQAAGRGLQLLFYSVGIGQISSEVPQNLSASRPQDRQFILSSKKLLLSDSGFYLCATKQGAQVGELFFGEGSRLTVL.

V and J are TRBV7-8 and TRBJ2-5, with TRBD1 matching over 7 bases. J gave up 4 bases and V 2 bases, and 4 bases lay outside the gene matches. Germline assignment: CDR1 SGHVS and CDR2 FQNEAQ. The CDR3 has 14 residues. Written as DNA, the CDR3 is TGTGCCAGCAGCTTAAGGGGGCTCAGAGAGACCCAGTACTTC. This sequence encodes CASSLRGLRETQYF.

The chain joins TRBV11-3 to TRBJ2-2; D gene uncertain. The germline CDR1 and CDR2 sequences are SGHNT and YENEEA. The V gene lost 4 bases and the J gene lost 6 bases, with 12 bases spanning the gap. The CDR3 runs 14 residues. The CDR3 loop reads CASSSGVPAGELFF. The CDR3 bases are TGTGCCAGCAGCTCCGGAGTTCCCGCCGGGGAGCTGTTTTTT.

The chain employs TRBV18 and TRBJ2-5; a weak D match, TRBD2 (5 bases). Germline CDR1 and CDR2: KGHSH and LQKENI. The CDR3 has 15 amino acids. Trimming left V 2 bases short and J 2 bases short, with 12 bases between. CDR3 sequence: CASSPRGRTQETQYF. The CDR3 nucleotides read TGTGCCAGCTCACCAAGAGGACGGACTCAAGAGACCCAGTACTTC.

This clone was counted only a few times. This sequence joins TRBV5-4 and TRBJ1-3; D is undetermined. The CDR3 is 15 residues long. Looked up from germline, CDR1 is SGHNT and CDR2 is YYREEE (reference sequence). With 0 bases removed from V and 0 bases from J, the gap between germline ends came to 7 bases. Written as DNA, the CDR3 is TGTGCCAGCAGCTTGGACGGGAACTCTGGAAACACCATATATTTT. Its protein is CASSLDGNSGNTIYF.

Only one count was recorded for this clone. V usage is TRBV5-1 and J usage is TRBJ2-3, with D maybe TRBD2 (6 bases). Germline V gene sequence: CDR1 SGHRS, CDR2 YFSETQ. This CDR3 region has 13 residues. The V and J ends lost 4 bases and 8 bases respectively, with 14 bases between them. The CDR3 coding sequence is TGCGCCAGCAGCCCGCCGGAGGGAGGTACGCAGTATTTT. This sequence encodes CASSPPEGGTQYF. Together with reference TRBV5-1 and TRBJ2-3, the CDR3 gives the full variable domain: KAGVTQTPRYLIKTRGQQVTLSCSPISGHRSVSWYQQTPGQGLQFLFEYFSETQRNKGNFPGRFSGRQFSNSRSEMNVSTLELGDSALYLCASSPPEGGTQYFGPGTRLTVL.

The chain uses TRBV7-2 and TRBJ2-7, with D hard to call. The CDR3 has 13 amino acids. CDR1 is SGHTA and CDR2 is FQGNSA in the germline V gene. V was clipped by 1 base and J by 5 bases, with 9 bases between them. CDR3 amino acids: CASSLERFNEQYF. In DNA, the CDR3 is TGTGCCAGCAGCTTAGAACGGTTCAACGAGCAGTACTTC.

This clone showed up just once. The chain uses TRBV6-5 and TRBJ1-1, with D possibly being TRBD1 (6 bases). This CDR3 is built from 13 residues. The germline gives CDR1 MNHEY, CDR2 SVGAGI. Trimming pared 10 bases from V and 4 bases from J, leaving 16 bases between. The CDR3 protein is CAIPGTFGTEAFF. DNA of the CDR3: TGTGCCATCCCCGGGACATTCGGCACTGAAGCTTTCTTT.

CDR3 sequence: CASSDPLLALETQYF. The CDR3 coding sequence is TGCGCCAGCAGCGACCCTCTACTAGCACTCGAGACCCAGTACTTC. This chain uses TRBV5-1 with TRBJ2-5; D is possibly TRBD2 (6 bases). Per germline, CDR1 SGHRS and CDR2 YFSETQ. V was pared by 4 bases and J by 5 bases, with 18 bases between. This CDR3 spans 15 amino acids. The variable domain in full, with the rest retrieved from reference TRBV5-1 and TRBJ2-5, is KAGVTQTPRYLIKTRGQQVTLSCSPISGHRSVSWYQQTPGQGLQFLFEYFSETQRNKGNFPGRFSGRQFSNSRSEMNVSTLELGDSALYLCASSDPLLALETQYFGPGTRLLVL.

The table lists this clone with a count of one. V and J are TRBV7-2 and TRBJ2-5; D may be TRBD2 (6 bases). Germline V CDR1 and CDR2: SGHTA, FQGNSA. Trimming removed 4 bases at V and 4 bases at J, with 13 bases between. The CDR3 length is 14 residues. The CDR3 sequence: CASSSRLVSETQYF. CDR3 coding DNA: TGTGCCAGCAGCTCCCGACTAGTTTCAGAGACCCAGTACTTC.

The chain uses TRBV10-3 and TRBJ1-3; possible D gene TRBD1, 5 bases. The CDR3 covers 12 residues. The V gene lost 8 bases and the J gene lost 4 bases, with 9 bases spanning the gap. CDR1 ENHRY and CDR2 SYGVKD come from the germline V gene. The CDR3 bases are TGTGCCATCGGGGCATCCGGAAACACCATATATTTT. Translating it yields CAIGASGNTIYF.

This clone has a handful of counts. CDR3 bases: TGTGCCAGCAGTTCGGGACACCGCTCTGGGGCCAACGTCCTGACTTTC. Translation gives CASSSGHRSGANVLTF. The genes are TRBV11-2 and TRBJ2-6; possible D gene TRBD1, 6 bases. With 6 bases removed from V and 0 bases from J, the gap between germline ends came to 12 bases. This CDR3 contains 16 residues. Germline V gives CDR1 SGHAT, CDR2 FQNNGV. Full variable domain (rest looked up from reference TRBV11-2 and TRBJ2-6): EAGVAQSPRYKIIEKRQSVAFWCNPISGHATLYWYQQILGQGPKLLIQFQNNGVVDDSQLPKDRFSAERLKGVDSTLKIQPAKLEDSAVYLCASSSGHRSGANVLTFGAGSRLTVL.

This chain uses TRBV20-1 with TRBJ2-1; maybe TRBD1 (5 bases). This CDR3 contains 14 residues. V dropped 3 bases and J dropped 6 bases, with 15 bases sitting between them. Germline V gene sequence: CDR1 DFQATT, CDR2 SNEGSKA (reference sequence). CDR3 nucleotide sequence: TGCAGTGCTAGTGGGGCGTCAAGATTCAATGAGCAGTTCTTC. Encoded protein: CSASGASRFNEQFF.

The chain joins TRBV24-1 to TRBJ2-1; TRBD2 matches at 7 bases. V gave up 4 bases and J gave up 4 bases; unmatched junction bases: 12. CDR1 is KGHDR, CDR2 SFDVKD, per germline. The CDR3 has 17 residues. The CDR3 DNA reads TGTGCCACCAGTGACTCCCATTCGGGAGGAAGATACAATGAGCAGTTCTTC. Translated: CATSDSHSGGRYNEQFF.